A selection of T cell receptor beta chains follows, all from one sample in a study of CD8+ T cells in alopecia areata. Sequencing used immunoSEQ multiplex PCR; TCRdb keeps in-frame clones, though not all of them. The sample holds approximately 210,000 clones, 60% seen once. Sequenced material: CD4+ T cells sorted from blood, taken at week 24, from a patient treated with tofacitinib. The source is a human donor with alopecia areata. Both conserved end residues are part of each CDR3. The order of the fields is clone size, V gene, D gene, J gene, CDR3 DNA, CDR3 protein. D genes are given only for firm matches. For some rows the clone size is stated as once, few or many, or as a class when expanded; others skip it.

clone_size: -; v_call: TRBV6-6; d_call: -; j_call: TRBJ2-7; cdr3_nt: TGTGCCAGCAGTTACTCGATCGGCTACGAGCAGTACTTC; cdr3_aa: CASSYSIGYEQYF
clone_size: -; v_call: TRBV4-2; d_call: -; j_call: TRBJ1-2; cdr3_nt: TGTGCCAGCAGCCAAGATCAGGGATCTAACTATGGCTACACCTTC; cdr3_aa: CASSQDQGSNYGYTF
clone_size: -; v_call: TRBV12-5; d_call: -; j_call: TRBJ2-7; cdr3_nt: TGTGCTAGTGGTCGGGACTTTTTCGAGCAGTACTTC; cdr3_aa: CASGRDFFEQYF
clone_size: -; v_call: TRBV19; d_call: -; j_call: TRBJ2-3; cdr3_nt: TGTGCCAGTAGTTATACTATCACAGATACGCAGTATTTT; cdr3_aa: CASSYTITDTQYF
clone_size: -; v_call: TRBV19; d_call: TRBD1; j_call: TRBJ1-1; cdr3_nt: TGTGCCAGTAGCGACCCCGGACAGGGGAACACTGAAGCTTTCTTT; cdr3_aa: CASSDPGQGNTEAFF
clone_size: -; v_call: TRBV29-1; d_call: TRBD1; j_call: TRBJ1-2; cdr3_nt: TGCAGCGTTGAAACGACAGGGGCGGGCTATGGCTACACCTTC; cdr3_aa: CSVETTGAGYGYTF
clone_size: few; v_call: TRBV19; d_call: TRBD2; j_call: TRBJ2-1; cdr3_nt: TGTGCCAGTAATCGGGGAGGGTTTCTGAATGAGCAGTTCTTC; cdr3_aa: CASNRGGFLNEQFF
clone_size: few; v_call: TRBV29-1; d_call: -; j_call: TRBJ1-2; cdr3_nt: TGCAGCGTTGAAGATCCGGCAGGACGCGGCTACACCTTC; cdr3_aa: CSVEDPAGRGYTF
clone_size: -; v_call: TRBV6-5; d_call: -; j_call: TRBJ1-6; cdr3_nt: TGTGCCAGCAGTTACCGGGCCTCAAATTCACCCCTCCACTTT; cdr3_aa: CASSYRASNSPLHF
clone_size: -; v_call: TRBV30; d_call: TRBD1; j_call: TRBJ1-4; cdr3_nt: TGTGCCGGGGACAGGGTAGGGGAAAAACTGTTTTTT; cdr3_aa: CAGDRVGEKLFF
clone_size: -; v_call: TRBV30; d_call: -; j_call: TRBJ1-2; cdr3_nt: TGTGCCTGCCGGGGTGATCATTCTAACTATGGCTACACCTTC; cdr3_aa: CACRGDHSNYGYTF
clone_size: -; v_call: TRBV4-3; d_call: -; j_call: TRBJ2-7; cdr3_nt: TGCGCCAGCAGCCAAGATTGGACAGTCCCTCGGGAGCAGTACTTC; cdr3_aa: CASSQDWTVPREQYF
clone_size: once; v_call: TRBV5-4; d_call: -; j_call: TRBJ2-1; cdr3_nt: TGTGCCAGCTCGGCAAACAATGAGCAGTTCTTC; cdr3_aa: CASSANNEQFF
clone_size: -; v_call: TRBV9; d_call: -; j_call: TRBJ1-1; cdr3_nt: TGTGCCAGCAGCGTTGGGGGGCGGACTGAAGCTTTCTTT; cdr3_aa: CASSVGGRTEAFF
clone_size: -; v_call: TRBV30; d_call: TRBD1; j_call: TRBJ1-6; cdr3_nt: TGTGCCTGGGGCGACAGGGGTTCACCCCTCCACTTT; cdr3_aa: CAWGDRGSPLHF
clone_size: -; v_call: TRBV29-1; d_call: TRBD1; j_call: TRBJ2-5; cdr3_nt: TGCAGCGTTGGGATAGGGGGCTCGGCAGAGACCCAGTACTTC; cdr3_aa: CSVGIGGSAETQYF
clone_size: few; v_call: TRBV30; d_call: -; j_call: TRBJ1-2; cdr3_nt: TGTGCCTCGACCGGCACGCCCGTTGGCTACACCTTC; cdr3_aa: CASTGTPVGYTF
clone_size: few; v_call: TRBV7-9; d_call: TRBD1; j_call: TRBJ2-5; cdr3_nt: TGTGCCAGCAGACGGGGACAGCTGGAGACCCAGTACTTC; cdr3_aa: CASRRGQLETQYF
clone_size: -; v_call: TRBV29-1; d_call: -; j_call: TRBJ2-3; cdr3_nt: TGCAGCGTTGAACTCCCGGGGACAGATACGCAGTATTTT; cdr3_aa: CSVELPGTDTQYF
clone_size: -; v_call: TRBV30; d_call: -; j_call: TRBJ1-6; cdr3_nt: TGTGCCTGGAGAATCCGGGCCGATCATTCACCCCTCCACTTT; cdr3_aa: CAWRIRADHSPLHF
clone_size: -; v_call: TRBV10-2; d_call: -; j_call: TRBJ1-2; cdr3_nt: TGCGCCAGCCTCCGGGAAAACTATGGCTACACCTTC; cdr3_aa: CASLRENYGYTF
clone_size: -; v_call: TRBV4-3; d_call: -; j_call: TRBJ2-3; cdr3_nt: TGCGCCAGCAGCCCACGGGGTGCACCTAGCACAGATTCGCAGTATTTT; cdr3_aa: CASSPRGAPSTDSQYF
clone_size: -; v_call: TRBV4-1; d_call: TRBD1; j_call: TRBJ2-1; cdr3_nt: TGCGCCAGCAGCCCCATGGGACAGGGGGCAAATGAGCAGTTCTTC; cdr3_aa: CASSPMGQGANEQFF
clone_size: -; v_call: TRBV15; d_call: TRBD1; j_call: TRBJ2-3; cdr3_nt: TGTGCCACCAGCAGAGATGGGGTGGGACAGGTTTCAGATACGCAGTATTTT; cdr3_aa: CATSRDGVGQVSDTQYF
clone_size: -; v_call: TRBV2; d_call: TRBD2; j_call: TRBJ2-2; cdr3_nt: TGTGCCAGCAGTGAAAGCGGGGGGCCCACCGGGGAGCTGTTTTTT; cdr3_aa: CASSESGGPTGELFF
clone_size: few; v_call: TRBV4-3; d_call: -; j_call: TRBJ1-1; cdr3_nt: TGCGCCAGCAGCCAAGATCTAAGGAGCCTACAGGGTGAAGCTTTCTTT; cdr3_aa: CASSQDLRSLQGEAFF
clone_size: -; v_call: TRBV29-1; d_call: -; j_call: TRBJ1-1; cdr3_nt: TGCAGCGTTGTCCCGAACACTGAAGCTTTCTTT; cdr3_aa: CSVVPNTEAFF
clone_size: -; v_call: TRBV30; d_call: -; j_call: TRBJ1-2; cdr3_nt: TGTGCCTGGAGTGTCGGAGGAGATACTGGCTACACCTTC; cdr3_aa: CAWSVGGDTGYTF
clone_size: -; v_call: TRBV5-1; d_call: -; j_call: TRBJ1-5; cdr3_nt: TGCGCCAGCAGCTTGGGGACGGACCCTCAACTGCCCCAGCATTTT; cdr3_aa: CASSLGTDPQLPQHF
clone_size: -; v_call: TRBV2; d_call: -; j_call: TRBJ2-3; cdr3_nt: TGTGCCAGCGCGGAGGGGGGCTTCACAGATACGCAGTATTTT; cdr3_aa: CASAEGGFTDTQYF
clone_size: -; v_call: TRBV18; d_call: -; j_call: TRBJ1-5; cdr3_nt: TGTGCCAGCTCACGCGGGGCCGCGGGGGCAGATCAGCCCCAGCATTTT; cdr3_aa: CASSRGAAGADQPQHF
clone_size: -; v_call: TRBV5-4; d_call: -; j_call: TRBJ2-6; cdr3_nt: TGTGCCAGCGGGTTGTCTGGGGCCAACGTCCTGACTTTC; cdr3_aa: CASGLSGANVLTF
clone_size: -; v_call: TRBV29-1; d_call: -; j_call: TRBJ2-5; cdr3_nt: TGCAGCGTTGGGGGGCAGGAGACCCAGTACTTC; cdr3_aa: CSVGGQETQYF
clone_size: many; v_call: TRBV6-5; d_call: TRBD1; j_call: TRBJ1-2; cdr3_nt: TGTGCCAGCGGGGAGGACAGGGGAAATTTTGGCTACACCTTC; cdr3_aa: CASGEDRGNFGYTF
clone_size: -; v_call: TRBV5-1; d_call: -; j_call: TRBJ1-1; cdr3_nt: TGCGCCAGCAGCTCTAGGACAGACACTGAAGCTTTCTTT; cdr3_aa: CASSSRTDTEAFF